Reported below is one TCR beta chain. Per germline, CDR1 SNHLY and CDR2 FYNNEI. There are 15 residues in the CDR3. V shed 8 bases, J shed 4 bases, and the junction held 12 bases outside the gene matches. The record originates from a study of shared T cell receptors in the human thymus. The assay was immunoSEQ multiplex PCR, and TCRdb's table has in-frame clones only and misses some. The table records hundreds of thousands of clones, 70% to 90% of them present only once. Another study also made use of these data, one on human thymus T cells. From that second work: Immunologically healthy infants in Finland undergoing congenital heart defect surgery were the donors. Corrective heart surgery yielded the resections from which the thymus tissue came. Related research reported highly overlapping thymic repertoires among unrelated individuals.

The chain links TRBV2 to TRBJ1-2; TRBD1 matches 8 bases. This receptor was identified in a girl under three years old with a congenital heart defect. Specimen: thymocytes. Here the CDR3 DNA reads TGTGCCAGCGCCGGCAGGGGGCGGGTGGGCTATGGCTACACCTTC. This encodes CASAGRGRVGYGYTF.